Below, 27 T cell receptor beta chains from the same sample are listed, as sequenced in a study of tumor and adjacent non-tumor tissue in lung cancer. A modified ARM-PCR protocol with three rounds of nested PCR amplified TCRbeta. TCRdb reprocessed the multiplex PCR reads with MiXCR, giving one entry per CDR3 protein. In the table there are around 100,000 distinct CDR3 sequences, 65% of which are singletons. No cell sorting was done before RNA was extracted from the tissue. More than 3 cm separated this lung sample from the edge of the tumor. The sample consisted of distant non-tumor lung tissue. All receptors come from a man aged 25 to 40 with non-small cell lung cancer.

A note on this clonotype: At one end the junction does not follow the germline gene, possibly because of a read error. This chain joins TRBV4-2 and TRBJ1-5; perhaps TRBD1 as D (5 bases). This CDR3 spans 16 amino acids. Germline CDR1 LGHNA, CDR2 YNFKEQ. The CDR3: CASSQDGARSNQPQHF. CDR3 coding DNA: TGTGCAAGCAGCCAAGACGGGGCACGTAGCAATCAGCCCCAGCATTTT.

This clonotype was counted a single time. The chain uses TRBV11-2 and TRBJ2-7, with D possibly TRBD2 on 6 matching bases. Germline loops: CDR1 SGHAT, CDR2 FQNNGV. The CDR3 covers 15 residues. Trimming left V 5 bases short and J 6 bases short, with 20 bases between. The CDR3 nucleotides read TGTGCCAGCAGCCGGAGTGGGAGGCTAGTGGTCGAGCAGTACTTC. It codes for CASSRSGRLVVEQYF.

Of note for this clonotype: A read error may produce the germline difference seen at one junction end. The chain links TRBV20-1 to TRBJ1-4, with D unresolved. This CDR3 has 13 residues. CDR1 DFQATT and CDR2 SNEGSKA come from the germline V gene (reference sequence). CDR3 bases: TGCAGTGCTAGGACGAACAGCCCCGAAAAACTGCTTTTT. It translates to CSARTNSPEKLLF.

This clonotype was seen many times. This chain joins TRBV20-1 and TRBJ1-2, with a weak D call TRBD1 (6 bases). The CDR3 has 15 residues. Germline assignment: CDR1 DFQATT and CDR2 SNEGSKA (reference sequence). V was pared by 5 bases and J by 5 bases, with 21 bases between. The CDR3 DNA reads TGCAGTGCTGCCCAAATTCGAGGGGGTAGTTATGGCTACACCTTC. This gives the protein CSAAQIRGGSYGYTF.

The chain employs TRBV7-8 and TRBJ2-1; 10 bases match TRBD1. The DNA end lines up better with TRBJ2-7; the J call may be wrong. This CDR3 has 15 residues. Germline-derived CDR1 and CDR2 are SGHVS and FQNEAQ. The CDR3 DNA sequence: TGTGCCAGCACCAAACTGACAGGGGGCTACAACGAGCAGTACTTC. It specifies CASTKLTGGYNEQYF.

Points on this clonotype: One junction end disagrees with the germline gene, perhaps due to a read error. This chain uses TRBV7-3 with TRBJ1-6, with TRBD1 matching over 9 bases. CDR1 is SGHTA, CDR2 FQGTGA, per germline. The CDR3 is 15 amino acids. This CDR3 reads CASSEQGASNSSLHF. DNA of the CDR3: TGTGCCAGCAGCGAACAGGGGGCCTCGAATTCATCCCTCCACTTT.

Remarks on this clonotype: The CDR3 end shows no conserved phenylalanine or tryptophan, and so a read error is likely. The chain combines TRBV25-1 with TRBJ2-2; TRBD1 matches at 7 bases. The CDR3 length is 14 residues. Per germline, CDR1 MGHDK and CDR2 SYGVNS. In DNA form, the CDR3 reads TGTGCCAGCAGTCCCGACAGGGACACCGGTGAGCTGTTTATT. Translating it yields CASSPDRDTGELFI.

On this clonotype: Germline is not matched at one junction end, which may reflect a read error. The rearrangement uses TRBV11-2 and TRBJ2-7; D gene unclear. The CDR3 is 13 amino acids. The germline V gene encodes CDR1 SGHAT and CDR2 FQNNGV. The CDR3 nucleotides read TGTGCCGGCAGCATAGGGCAGCTGAATGAGCAGTACTTC. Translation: CAGSIGQLNEQYF.

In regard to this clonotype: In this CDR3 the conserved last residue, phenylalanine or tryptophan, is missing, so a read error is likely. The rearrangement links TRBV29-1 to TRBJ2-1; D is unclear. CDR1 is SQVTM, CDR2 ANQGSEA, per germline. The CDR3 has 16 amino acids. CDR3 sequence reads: CSVVRSAWSSYNEQFL. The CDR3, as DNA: TGTAGTGTTGTGAGATCGGCTTGGAGCTCCTACAATGAGCAGTTCTTA.

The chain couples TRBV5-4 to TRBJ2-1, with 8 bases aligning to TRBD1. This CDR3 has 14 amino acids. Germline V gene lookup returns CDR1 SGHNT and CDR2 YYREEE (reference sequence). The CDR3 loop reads CTSNLETGAWEQFF. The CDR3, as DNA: TGTACTAGCAACTTGGAGACAGGGGCATGGGAGCAGTTCTTC. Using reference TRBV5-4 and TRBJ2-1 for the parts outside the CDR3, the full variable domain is ETGVTQSPTHLIKTRGQQVTLRCSSQSGHNTVSWYQQALGQGPQFIFQYYREEENGRGNFPPRFSGLQFPNYSSELNVNALELDDSALYLCTSNLETGAWEQFFGPGTRLTVL.

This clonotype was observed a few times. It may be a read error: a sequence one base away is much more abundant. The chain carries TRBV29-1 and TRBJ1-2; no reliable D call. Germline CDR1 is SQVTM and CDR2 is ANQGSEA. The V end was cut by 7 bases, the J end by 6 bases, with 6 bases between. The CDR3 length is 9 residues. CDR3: CSDQDGYTF. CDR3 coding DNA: TGCAGCGACCAAGATGGCTACACCTTC.

DNA for the CDR3: TGCAGTGCTACGTCCACTAGCTCCTACAATGAGCAGTTCTTC. The encoded protein is CSATSTSSYNEQFF. The chain has TRBV20-1 and TRBJ2-1; the D gene is possibly TRBD2 (5 bases). With 4 bases removed from V and 0 bases from J, the gap between germline ends came to 10 bases. The CDR3 is 14 amino acids. Per germline, CDR1 DFQATT and CDR2 SNEGSKA (reference sequence).

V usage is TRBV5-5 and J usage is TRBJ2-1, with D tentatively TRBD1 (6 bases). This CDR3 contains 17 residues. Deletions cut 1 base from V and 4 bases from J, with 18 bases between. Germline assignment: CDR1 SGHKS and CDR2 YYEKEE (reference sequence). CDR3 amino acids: CASSLTAGTSQYNEQFF. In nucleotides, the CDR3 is TGTGCCAGCAGCTTGACCGCCGGGACATCTCAATACAATGAGCAGTTCTTC.

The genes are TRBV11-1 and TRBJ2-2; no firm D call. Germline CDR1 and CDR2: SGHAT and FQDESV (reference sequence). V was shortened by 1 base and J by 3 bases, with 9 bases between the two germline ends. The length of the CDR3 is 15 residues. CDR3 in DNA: TGTGCCAGCAGCTTAGTAAGGCAGGACACCGGGGAGCTGTTTTTT. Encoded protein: CASSLVRQDTGELFF.

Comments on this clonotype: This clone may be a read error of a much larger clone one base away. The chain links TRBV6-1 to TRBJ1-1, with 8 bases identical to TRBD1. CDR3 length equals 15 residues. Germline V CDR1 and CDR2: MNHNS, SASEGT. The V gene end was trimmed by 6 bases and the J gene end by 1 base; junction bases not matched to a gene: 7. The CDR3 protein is CASSLPTGGNTEAFF. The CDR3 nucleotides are TGTGCCAGCAGCCTACCCACAGGGGGGAACACTGAAGCTTTCTTT.

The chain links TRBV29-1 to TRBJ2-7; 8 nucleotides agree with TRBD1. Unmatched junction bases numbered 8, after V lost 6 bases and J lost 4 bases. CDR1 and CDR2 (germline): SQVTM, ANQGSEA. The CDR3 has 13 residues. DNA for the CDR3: TGCAGCGTCCAGGACAGGGAACCGTACGAGCAGTACTTC. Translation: CSVQDREPYEQYF.

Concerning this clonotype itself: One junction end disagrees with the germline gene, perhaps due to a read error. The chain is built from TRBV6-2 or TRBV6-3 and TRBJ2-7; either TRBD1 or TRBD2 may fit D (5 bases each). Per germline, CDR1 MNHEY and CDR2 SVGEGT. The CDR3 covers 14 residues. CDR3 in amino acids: CASSSPGPGYEQYF. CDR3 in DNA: TGTGCCAGCAGTTCTCCGGGACCGGGTTACGAGCAATACTTC.

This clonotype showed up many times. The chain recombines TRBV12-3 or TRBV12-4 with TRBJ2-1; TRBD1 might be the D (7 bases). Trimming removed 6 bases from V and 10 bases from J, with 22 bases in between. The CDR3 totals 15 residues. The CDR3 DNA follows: TGTGCCAGCAGCCAAGTAGGTGGAGGGGGCTTAGAGCAGTTCTTC. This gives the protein CASSQVGGGGLEQFF.

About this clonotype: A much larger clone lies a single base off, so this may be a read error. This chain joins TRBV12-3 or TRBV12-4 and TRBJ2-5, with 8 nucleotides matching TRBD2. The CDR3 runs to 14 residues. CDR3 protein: CASQGSGGPETQHF. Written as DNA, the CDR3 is TGTGCCAGCCAGGGGTCGGGGGGGCCAGAGACCCAGCACTTC.

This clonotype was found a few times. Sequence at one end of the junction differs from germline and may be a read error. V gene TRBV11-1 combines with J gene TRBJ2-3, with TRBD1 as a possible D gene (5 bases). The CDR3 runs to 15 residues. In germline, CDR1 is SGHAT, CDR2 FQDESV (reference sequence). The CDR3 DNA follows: TGTGCCAGCAGCTTAGCAATAAGGACGACAGATACTCAGTATTTT. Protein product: CASSLAIRTTDTQYF.

The CDR3 protein is CASSLREGAANQETQYF. The CDR3 bases are TGTGCCAGCTCACTCCGGGAGGGAGCGGCAAACCAAGAGACCCAGTACTTC. The chain couples TRBV18 to TRBJ2-5; 8 positions match TRBD2. Germline V gene data show CDR1 as KGHSH and CDR2 as LQKENI. This CDR3 is 17 amino acids long. Unmatched junction bases numbered 10, after V lost 4 bases and J lost 0 bases.

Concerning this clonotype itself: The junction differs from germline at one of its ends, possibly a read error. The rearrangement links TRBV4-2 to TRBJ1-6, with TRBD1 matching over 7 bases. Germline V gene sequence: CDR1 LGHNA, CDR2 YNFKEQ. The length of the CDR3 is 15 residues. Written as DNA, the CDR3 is TGTACCAGCAGCCAAGACGTAGGGGGCGAACCACCCCTCCACTTT. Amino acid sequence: CTSSQDVGGEPPLHF.

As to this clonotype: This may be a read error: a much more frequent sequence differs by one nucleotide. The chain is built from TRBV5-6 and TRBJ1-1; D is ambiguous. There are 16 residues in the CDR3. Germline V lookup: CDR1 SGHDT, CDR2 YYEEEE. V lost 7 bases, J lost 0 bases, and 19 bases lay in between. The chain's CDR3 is CASGPFLGFMNTEAFF. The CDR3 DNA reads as TGTGCCAGCGGACCCTTTCTGGGGTTCATGAACACTGAAGCTTTCTTT. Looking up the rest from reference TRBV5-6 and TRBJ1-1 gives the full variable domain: DAGVTQSPTHLIKTRGQQVTLRCSPKSGHDTVSWYQQALGQGPQFIFQYYEEEERQRGNFPDRFSGHQFPNYSSELNVNALLLGDSALYLCASGPFLGFMNTEAFFGQGTRLTVV.

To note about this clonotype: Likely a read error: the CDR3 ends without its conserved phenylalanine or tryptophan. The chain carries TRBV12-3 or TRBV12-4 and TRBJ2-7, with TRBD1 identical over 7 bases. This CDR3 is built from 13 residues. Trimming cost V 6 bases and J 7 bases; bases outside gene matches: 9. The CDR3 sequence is CASSPPGGDEQYL. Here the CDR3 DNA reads TGTGCCAGCAGCCCTCCAGGGGGTGATGAGCAGTACTTA.

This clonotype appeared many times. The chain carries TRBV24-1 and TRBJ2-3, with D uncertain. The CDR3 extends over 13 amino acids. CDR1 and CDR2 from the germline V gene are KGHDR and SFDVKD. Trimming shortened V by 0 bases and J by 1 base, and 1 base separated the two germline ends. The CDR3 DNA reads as TGTGCCACCAGTGATTTGGGCACAGATACGCAGTATTTT. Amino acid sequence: CATSDLGTDTQYF.

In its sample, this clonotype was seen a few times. The CDR3 here is CSARSGQGNTCEQYF. The CDR3 region has the DNA TGCAGTGCTAGATCTGGACAGGGGAATACCTGCGAGCAGTACTTC. The chain couples TRBV20-1 to TRBJ2-7; TRBD1 aligns across 9 bases. J gave up 6 bases and V 2 bases, and 11 bases lay outside the gene matches. Germline CDR1 reads DFQATT; CDR2 reads SNEGSKA (reference sequence). The length of the CDR3 is 15 residues.

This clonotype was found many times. Here the CDR3 reads CASSLIGESNQPQHF. CDR3 nucleotide sequence: TGTGCCAGCAGTTTAATCGGAGAAAGCAATCAGCCCCAGCATTTT. This sequence joins TRBV28 and TRBJ1-5; no definite D call. This CDR3 contains 15 residues. V lost 2 bases and J 1 base, leaving 9 bases between the germline ends. CDR1 MDHEN and CDR2 SYDVKM come from the germline V gene.